The 12 T cell receptor beta chains below all came from one sample that was sequenced in a study of OX40 agonist ivuxolimab in advanced cancers. The method was immunoSEQ multiplex PCR; TCRdb's version includes in-frame clones alone and lacks a portion of them. The repertoire holds tens of thousands of clones, just over 90% seen once, with roughly 12% in the top ten. Material: CD4+ or CD8+ T cells sorted from blood, obtained in a trial of the OX40 agonist ivuxolimab. The receptors come from an adult with an advanced solid tumor such as melanoma, head and neck, liver or kidney cancer.

This chain links TRBV4-1 with TRBJ1-2, with 7 bases lining up with TRBD1. The V gene end was trimmed by 0 bases and the J gene end by 3 bases; junction bases not matched to a gene: 10. The CDR3 covers 17 residues. Per germline, CDR1 MGHRA and CDR2 YSYEKL. The CDR3 DNA reads as TGCGCCAGCAGCCAAGATCGGCGACAGGGAACTTACTATGGCTACACCTTC. It specifies CASSQDRRQGTYYGYTF.

The chain carries TRBV28 and TRBJ2-5; D not resolved. Germline CDR1 reads MDHEN; CDR2 reads SYDVKM. The V end was cut by 3 bases, the J end by 3 bases, with 11 bases between. The length of the CDR3 is 14 residues. This chain's CDR3 is CASSFNFREETQYF. CDR3 in DNA: TGTGCCAGCAGTTTTAACTTTCGGGAAGAGACCCAGTACTTC.

The chain links TRBV28 to TRBJ1-5; D gene unclear. Germline CDR1 is MDHEN and CDR2 is SYDVKM. V was clipped by 2 bases and J by 11 bases, with 16 bases between them. This CDR3 spans 14 amino acids. The CDR3 DNA reads as TGTGCCAGCAGTTTAACAGCCGATCAGGAAGCCCAGCATTTT. Residues: CASSLTADQEAQHF.

This sequence joins TRBV10-1 and TRBJ2-1; the match to TRBD2 covers 7 bases. This CDR3 is 14 amino acids long. V dropped 3 bases and J dropped 3; count of bases not matched to a gene: 2. CDR1 and CDR2 (germline): WNHNN, SYGVQD (reference sequence). The CDR3 DNA reads TGCGCCAGCAGTGATCGGGAGGACTACAATGAGCAGTTCTTC. This gives the protein CASSDREDYNEQFF.

Worth noting for this clone: The germline gene is not matched at one end of the junction; a read error may be the cause. The chain combines TRBV19 with TRBJ2-5, with D hard to call. The CDR3 has 13 residues. From germline, CDR1 is LNHDA and CDR2 SQIVND (reference sequence). The CDR3 sequence is CASGIGDQETQYF. DNA of the CDR3: TGTGCCAGTGGTATTGGAGACCAAGAGACCCAGTACTTC.

The chain carries TRBV21-1 and TRBJ1-5. TRBV21-1 is a recognized pseudogene. There are 12 residues in the CDR3. CDR3 amino acids: CPSGSSNQPQHF. The CDR3 bases are TGTCCATCAGGGAGCAGCAATCAGCCCCAGCATTTT.

A few counts support this clone. V and J are TRBV20-1 and TRBJ2-3; weak D call: TRBD2 (6 bases). This CDR3 contains 11 residues. The germline V gene encodes CDR1 DFQATT and CDR2 SNEGSKA (reference sequence). Trimming removed 6 bases from V and 11 bases from J, with 15 bases in between. The CDR3 DNA sequence: TGCAGTGCCTGGGACTCTCTGGAGCAGTATTTT. Amino acid sequence: CSAWDSLEQYF.

V and J are TRBV6-6 and TRBJ1-2; 7 bases match TRBD1. V trimming: 5 bases; J trimming: 3 bases; junction bases outside the gene matches: 6. This CDR3 contains 14 residues. CDR1 and CDR2 from the germline V gene are MNHNY and SVGAGI (reference sequence). The CDR3 DNA sequence: TGTGCCAGCAGTGGCCAGGGGGGGTACTATGGCTACACCTTC. This sequence encodes CASSGQGGYYGYTF.

This chain connects TRBV28 to TRBJ1-2; possibly TRBD1 for D (6 bases). This CDR3 is built from 14 residues. The V gene's germline CDR1 is MDHEN and CDR2 SYDVKM. V shed 6 bases and J shed 8 bases, with 19 bases lying between them. CDR3 residues: CASRKAGQRIGYTF. The CDR3 DNA follows: TGTGCCAGCAGGAAAGCGGGACAACGGATCGGCTACACCTTC.

The gene calls are TRBV5-1 and TRBJ2-7, with 9 bases matching TRBD1. CDR3 length: 16 amino acids. V shed 0 bases and J 3 bases; nucleotides not matched to a gene: 7. Germline V lookup: CDR1 SGHRS, CDR2 YFSETQ. The chain's CDR3 is CASSLAGTGNLYEQYF. CDR3 DNA: TGCGCCAGCAGCTTGGCAGGGACAGGGAATCTCTACGAGCAGTACTTC.

J is TRBJ2-5 and V is TRBV5-6; 8 nucleotides line up with TRBD2. Germline V gives CDR1 SGHDT, CDR2 YYEEEE. The CDR3 sequence is 16 residues long. After removal of 1 base from V and 5 bases from J, the junction contained 10 bases not matched to a gene. The CDR3 DNA sequence: TGTGCCAGCAGCTTGCGGGGGGGCGCGTCGTGGGAGACCCAGTACTTC. It yields the protein CASSLRGGASWETQYF.

The genes are TRBV5-1 and TRBJ2-7; 9 bases line up with TRBD1. V dropped 4 bases and J dropped 5; count of bases not matched to a gene: 4. Germline loops: CDR1 SGHRS, CDR2 YFSETQ. The CDR3 runs to 13 residues. DNA of the CDR3: TGCGCCAGCAGCAGGTGGGACAGGGACGAGCAGTACTTC. Its protein is CASSRWDRDEQYF. The complete variable domain, with remaining parts taken from reference TRBV5-1 and TRBJ2-7, reads KAGVTQTPRYLIKTRGQQVTLSCSPISGHRSVSWYQQTPGQGLQFLFEYFSETQRNKGNFPGRFSGRQFSNSRSEMNVSTLELGDSALYLCASSRWDRDEQYFGPGTRLTVT.